Included here is one T cell receptor beta chain sequence, with context. The sample is drawn from a study of blood T cell repertoires in COVID-19. Whole-study context: Samples of COVID-19 (acute and convalescent) were obtained from the United States, Italy and Spain. The cDNA or gDNA used as material had been derived from T cells, B-cell-depleted T cells, or PBMCs.

The germline V gene encodes CDR1 SGHTA and CDR2 FQGNSA. Trimming shortened V by 1 base and J by 3 bases, and 7 bases separated the two germline ends. This CDR3 contains 14 residues. The method was immunoSEQ multiplex PCR; TCRdb's version includes in-frame clones alone and lacks a portion of them. This table has 55,000 to 65,000 clones, approximately 90% appearing once. This TCR was sampled from a woman aged 55-70 years with active COVID-19. The genes are TRBV7-2 and TRBJ1-5; no firm D call. Sequencing was done on a sample of peripheral blood. The chain's CDR3 is CASSLELANQPQHF. The CDR3 region has the DNA TGTGCCAGCAGCTTAGAATTAGCCAATCAGCCCCAGCATTTT. The full variable domain, with the rest looked up from reference TRBV7-2 and TRBJ1-5, is GAGVSQSPSNKVTEKGKDVELRCDPISGHTALYWYRQSLGQGLEFLIYFQGNSAPDKSGLPSDRFSAERTGGSVSTLTIQRTQQEDSAVYLCASSLELANQPQHFGDGTRLSIL.